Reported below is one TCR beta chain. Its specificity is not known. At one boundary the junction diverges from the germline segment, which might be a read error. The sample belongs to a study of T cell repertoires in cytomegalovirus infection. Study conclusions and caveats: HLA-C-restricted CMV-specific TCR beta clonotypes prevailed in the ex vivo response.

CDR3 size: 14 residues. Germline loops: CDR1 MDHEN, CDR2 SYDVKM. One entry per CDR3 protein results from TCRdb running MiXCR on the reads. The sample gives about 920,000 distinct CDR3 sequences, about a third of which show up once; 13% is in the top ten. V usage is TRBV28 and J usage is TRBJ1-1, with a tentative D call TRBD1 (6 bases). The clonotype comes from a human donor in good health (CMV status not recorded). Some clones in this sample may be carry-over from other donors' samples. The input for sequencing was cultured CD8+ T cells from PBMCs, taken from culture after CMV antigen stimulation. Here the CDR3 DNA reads TGTGCCAGCAGAATAACAGGGATGGCTACTGAAGCTTCCTTT. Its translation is CASRITGMATEASF.